This TCR beta chain originates from a study of PD-L1 blockade in urothelial cancer. Study in general: Patients previously received 0 to 3 chemotherapy regimens. Researchers found blood samples held a median of approximately 150,000 T cells.

Germline-derived CDR1 and CDR2 are MNHNS and SASEGT. This CDR3 region has 14 residues. V dropped 6 bases and J dropped 1 base, with 12 bases sitting between them. Each PCR received spiked synthetic TCR analog templates. The data were produced by immunoSEQ multiplex PCR, yet TCRdb's version contains in-frame clones alone and is incomplete. Here the sample spans fewer than 60,000 clones, roughly four fifths being singletons. Time point: pretreatment peripheral blood. Diagnoses among patients were locally advanced or metastatic urothelial carcinoma. The clonotype comes from an older man with urothelial cancer. This chain joins TRBV6-1 and TRBJ1-1; D is perhaps TRBD1 (6 bases). Sequenced here: PBMCs, sampled around atezolizumab (anti-PD-L1) treatment. The CDR3 DNA sequence: TGTGCCAGCAGCGTTAAACAGGGGAACACTGAAGCTTTCTTT. Translating gives CASSVKQGNTEAFF.